Reported below is one T cell receptor beta chain. Antigen specificity is unknown. This specimen belongs to a study of T cell responses to AZD1222 COVID-19 vaccine. Study-level background: Second-dose intervals of approximately 4 or approximately 12 weeks were pooled.

Libraries were prepared by immunoSEQ multiplex PCR; TCRdb keeps only in-frame clonotypes and omits some of them. The data hold about 130,000 clones, with over 90% observed a single time. Trimming stripped 2 bases from V and 10 bases from J, with 6 bases between. The CDR3 has 11 residues. Germline values: CDR1 SGHKS, CDR2 YYEKEE (reference sequence). The study, taken as a whole, reports: Only after the peak T cell response were repertoires sampled. In a largely white British group with more females than males, clonal diversity was possibly underestimated. Spike-specific TCR breadth and depth were elevated following two AZD1222 doses.

Sequencing used peripheral blood, obtained on day 0 of AZD1222 vaccination. This clonotype originated in an adult in good health. The chain has TRBV5-5 and TRBJ1-4; D is unclear. The CDR3 DNA reads as TGTGCCAGCAGCTTCTCCCGAAAACTGTTTTTT. Translation gives CASSFSRKLFF.